The 30 T cell receptor beta chains given below trace back to one sample, sequenced in a study of chemoradiotherapy in HPV16-positive cancers. The data were produced by immunoSEQ multiplex PCR, yet TCRdb's version contains in-frame clones alone and is incomplete. Found here are roughly 2,300 clones, around 80% of them singletons; the top ten hold approximately 43%. Sequenced material: tumor tissue, taken from a patient who underwent chemoradiotherapy. These TCRs come from a human donor with HPV-associated anogenital cancer.

The genes are TRBV6-1 and TRBJ2-7; TRBD2 agrees at 8 bases. The CDR3 length is 16 residues. The V gene's germline CDR1 is MNHNS and CDR2 SASEGT. V lost 0 bases, J lost 4 bases, and 8 bases stayed unmatched. This CDR3 reads CASSEALFGRGYEQYF. The CDR3 DNA reads TGTGCCAGCAGTGAAGCGCTATTCGGGAGGGGGTACGAGCAGTACTTC.

The chain links TRBV25-1 to TRBJ2-7, with 11 bases identical to TRBD2. Per germline, CDR1 MGHDK and CDR2 SYGVNS. The CDR3 spans 16 residues. CDR3 nucleotide sequence: TGTGCAGCAGTGGCCATACTAGCGGGAGTTGTATACGAGCAGTACTTC. Protein sequence: CAAVAILAGVVYEQYF.

This clone was seen a handful of times. The chain is built from TRBV11-2 and TRBJ2-1, with 8 bases identical to TRBD2. The length of the CDR3 is 15 residues. Per the germline V gene, CDR1 is SGHAT and CDR2 is FQNNGV. J was trimmed by 7 bases and V by 1 base; bases with no gene match: 6. CDR3 coding DNA: TGTGCCAGCAGCTTAGCTAGCGGGCGTAAGAATGAGCAGTTCTTC. Translating it yields CASSLASGRKNEQFF.

In this sample, this clone turned up a few times. The rearrangement joins TRBV6-1 to TRBJ2-7, with D possibly matching TRBD2 (5 bases). V was shortened by 0 bases and J by 2 bases, with 8 bases between the two germline ends. The CDR3 has 14 residues. In germline, CDR1 is MNHNS, CDR2 SASEGT. CDR3 region: CASSEASEAYEQYF. For the CDR3, the DNA is TGTGCCAGCAGTGAAGCTAGCGAGGCCTACGAGCAGTACTTC.

The chain links TRBV27 to TRBJ2-1; TRBD2 matches 10 bases. The CDR3 spans 16 residues. V gave up 7 bases and J gave up 8 bases; unmatched junction bases: 14. CDR1 MNHEY and CDR2 SMNVEV come from the germline V gene (reference sequence). The CDR3 DNA reads TGTGCCAGCAATCCTACGGTCAGCGGGAGGGCCTATGAGCAGTTCTTC. Translating it yields CASNPTVSGRAYEQFF.

This clone was seen only a few times. The chain couples TRBV25-1 to TRBJ1-2; the D gene is possibly TRBD1 (6 bases). The CDR3 contains 15 residues. V was clipped by 4 bases and J by 1 base, with 13 bases between them. Germline assignment: CDR1 MGHDK and CDR2 SYGVNS. CDR3 DNA: TGTGCCAGCAGTGTAGCTCAGGGGCGTAACTATGGCTACACCTTC. This translates into CASSVAQGRNYGYTF.

V gene TRBV7-3 combines with J gene TRBJ2-1; D call uncertain. The V gene lost 0 bases and the J gene lost 3 bases, with 6 bases spanning the gap. The CDR3 is 14 residues long. CDR1 SGHTA and CDR2 FQGTGA come from the germline V gene. This CDR3 reads CASSLTDRYNEQFF. The CDR3 DNA reads as TGTGCCAGCAGCTTAACGGACCGCTACAATGAGCAGTTCTTC.

The gene calls are TRBV7-3 and TRBJ2-3; 9 bases are shared with TRBD2. The length of the CDR3 is 14 residues. The germline CDR1 and CDR2 sequences are SGHTA and FQGTGA. The trim removed 5 bases at V and 5 bases at J, leaving 5 bases unmatched. The CDR3: CASSISGSIDTQYF. The DNA of the CDR3 is TGTGCCAGCAGCATTAGCGGGAGTATAGATACGCAGTATTTT.

This chain's CDR3 is CASSQGTGGTGANVLTF. The CDR3 DNA reads TGTGCCAGCAGCCAAGGGACAGGGGGTACTGGGGCCAACGTCCTGACTTTC. The chain joins TRBV4-2 to TRBJ2-6, with TRBD1 matching 10 bases. J lost 2 bases, V lost 1 base, and 2 bases had no gene match. Germline CDR1 LGHNA, CDR2 YNFKEQ. This CDR3 comprises 17 residues.

CDR3 loop: CSVARLAGLNEQFF. CDR3 DNA sequence: TGCAGCGTTGCTCGACTAGCGGGACTCAATGAGCAGTTCTTC. The rearrangement joins TRBV29-1 to TRBJ2-1, with 11 bases that match TRBD2. V was clipped by 4 bases and J by 6 bases; unmatched bases: 5. The CDR3 contains 14 residues. CDR1 is SQVTM, CDR2 ANQGSEA, per germline.

The rearrangement joins TRBV30 to TRBJ1-3; 7 bases agree with TRBD1. Looked up from germline, CDR1 is GTSNPN and CDR2 is SVGIG (reference sequence). The J segment lost 1 base and the V segment lost 4 bases, leaving 7 bases of the junction unmatched. The CDR3 has 15 residues. CDR3 residues: CAWKGADLSGNTIYF. The CDR3 DNA is TGTGCCTGGAAGGGGGCGGACTTATCTGGAAACACCATATATTTT.

This clone was seen a few times. The genes are TRBV27 and TRBJ1-2; 8 bases fit TRBD1. CDR1 MNHEY and CDR2 SMNVEV come from the germline V gene (reference sequence). V shed 5 bases, J shed 4 bases, and the junction held 12 bases outside the gene matches. The CDR3 consists of 16 residues. The DNA for the CDR3 is TGTGCCAGCAGTGCCGGGACAGGAGCCCTCGGCTATGGCTACACCTTC. This sequence encodes CASSAGTGALGYGYTF.

The V gene is TRBV4-3, the J gene TRBJ2-3; 8 nucleotides align to TRBD1. Looked up from germline, CDR1 is LGHNA and CDR2 is YSLEER. Unmatched junction bases numbered 1, after V lost 4 bases and J lost 1 base. The CDR3 sequence is 14 residues long. The DNA of the CDR3 is TGCGCCAGCAGCCCGACAGGGGGCACAGATACGCAGTATTTT. Translated: CASSPTGGTDTQYF.

This chain joins TRBV27 and TRBJ2-7, with D uncertain. The V end was cut by 4 bases, the J end by 2 bases, with 12 bases between. The CDR3 runs to 14 residues. Germline V gene data show CDR1 as MNHEY and CDR2 as SMNVEV (reference sequence). DNA of the CDR3: TGTGCCAGCAGTTCCCCGGATTCTACCTACGAGCAGTACTTC. Residues: CASSSPDSTYEQYF.

The V call is TRBV9, the J call TRBJ2-5; D is unresolved. V lost 4 bases and J 0 bases, leaving 10 bases between the germline ends. This CDR3 is built from 14 residues. Per germline, CDR1 SGDLS and CDR2 YYNGEE. DNA of the CDR3: TGTGCCAGCAGCACCCGAATGTACCAAGAGACCCAGTACTTC. Protein: CASSTRMYQETQYF.

The chain employs TRBV11-1 and TRBJ1-1; D might be TRBD1 (5 bases). The V end was cut by 3 bases, the J end by 8 bases, with 13 bases between. The CDR3 is made up of 13 amino acids. Germline-derived CDR1 and CDR2 are SGHAT and FQDESV (reference sequence). The DNA for the CDR3 is TGTGCCAGCAGCTTTAGGGGAGGGACCGAAGCTTTCTTT. Encoded protein: CASSFRGGTEAFF.

The V gene is TRBV7-9, the J gene TRBJ1-2, with D hard to call. There are 16 residues in the CDR3. V shed 3 bases and J shed 4 bases, with 18 bases lying between them. Germline CDR1 reads SEHNR; CDR2 reads FQNEAQ (reference sequence). DNA for the CDR3: TGTGCCAGCAGCTTGATGGGCCTAGGTTCCCTCTATGGCTACACCTTC. Residues: CASSLMGLGSLYGYTF.

The DNA for the CDR3 is TGTGCCTGGAGTGTAGGGATCGTCGCTAACTATGGCTACACCTTC. This translates into CAWSVGIVANYGYTF. This chain links TRBV30 with TRBJ1-2; D call uncertain. The CDR3 consists of 15 residues. Germline CDR1 is GTSNPN and CDR2 is SVGIG (reference sequence). V was shortened by 0 bases and J by 0 bases, with 11 bases between the two germline ends.

The CDR3 nucleotides are TGTGCCAGCAGTTCGAGGGGAAGCAGGGAATATGAAAAACTGTTTTTT. Translating gives CASSSRGSREYEKLFF. J is TRBJ1-4 and V is TRBV28, with TRBD1 as a possible D gene (5 bases). The V and J ends lost 4 bases and 6 bases respectively, with 18 bases between them. The CDR3 is 16 residues long. The germline V gene encodes CDR1 MDHEN and CDR2 SYDVKM. Complete variable domain (other parts from reference TRBV28 and TRBJ1-4): DVKVTQSSRYLVKRTGEKVFLECVQDMDHENMFWYRQDPGLGLRLIYFSYDVKMKEKGDIPEGYSVSREKKERFSLILESASTNQTSMYLCASSSRGSREYEKLFFGSGTQLSVL.

The genes are TRBV6-5 and TRBJ2-2, with D hard to call. Germline V gene data show CDR1 as MNHEY and CDR2 as SVGAGI. CDR3 length equals 15 residues. V lost 2 bases and J 2 bases, leaving 9 bases between the germline ends. This chain's CDR3 is CASSYDSTNTGELFF. CDR3 coding DNA: TGTGCCAGCAGTTACGATTCGACAAACACCGGGGAGCTGTTTTTT.

This chain uses TRBV27 with TRBJ2-7; D may match TRBD1 or TRBD2 (5 bases each). The CDR3 consists of 14 residues. Germline V gene sequence: CDR1 MNHEY, CDR2 SMNVEV (reference sequence). Trimming took 2 bases from V and 2 from J, leaving 10 bases between them. In nucleotides, the CDR3 is TGTGCCAGCAGTTTAATACGGGGCCCCTACGAGCAGTACTTC. This gives the protein CASSLIRGPYEQYF.

The chain is built from TRBV28 and TRBJ2-7, with a possible D match to TRBD1 (5 bases). This CDR3 contains 13 residues. The V end was cut by 8 bases, the J end by 3 bases, with 14 bases between. CDR1 and CDR2 from the germline V gene are MDHEN and SYDVKM. The CDR3 protein is CASLNPQGYEQYF. Written as DNA, the CDR3 is TGTGCCAGCCTGAATCCTCAGGGCTACGAGCAGTACTTC. Drawing the rest from reference TRBV28 and TRBJ2-7, the complete variable domain is DVKVTQSSRYLVKRTGEKVFLECVQDMDHENMFWYRQDPGLGLRLIYFSYDVKMKEKGDIPEGYSVSREKKERFSLILESASTNQTSMYLCASLNPQGYEQYFGPGTRLTVT.

The chain recombines TRBV2 with TRBJ2-7; no definite D call. Germline loops: CDR1 SNHLY, CDR2 FYNNEI. The CDR3 has 11 amino acids. V lost 2 bases and J 7 bases, leaving 6 bases between the germline ends. The CDR3 protein is CASSEKWEQYF. The CDR3 DNA reads as TGTGCCAGCAGTGAAAAATGGGAGCAGTACTTC.

The rearrangement uses TRBV15 and TRBJ2-6; D may correspond to TRBD1 or TRBD2 (5 bases each). Germline values: CDR1 LNHNV, CDR2 YYDKDF (reference sequence). V lost 0 bases and J lost 4, with 10 bases in between. This CDR3 has 16 residues. The CDR3 spells CATSRDIGTGANVLTF. The CDR3 coding sequence is TGTGCCACCAGCAGAGATATCGGGACCGGGGCCAACGTCCTGACTTTC.

CDR3 sequence: CAIRGTTSGRADTQYF. The CDR3 region has the DNA TGTGCCATCAGGGGGACGACTAGCGGGAGAGCAGATACGCAGTATTTT. This chain connects TRBV10-3 to TRBJ2-3; TRBD2 agrees at 12 bases. The CDR3 spans 16 residues. V lost 6 bases, J lost 4 bases, and 8 bases stayed unmatched. The germline V gene has CDR1 ENHRY and CDR2 SYGVKD.

The chain is built from TRBV19 and TRBJ2-3, with D maybe TRBD1 (5 bases). Germline V lookup: CDR1 LNHDA, CDR2 SQIVND (reference sequence). Trimming cost V 10 bases and J 4 bases, with 12 bases left between them. The CDR3 runs to 12 residues. The CDR3 sequence is CATSRAADTQYF. The CDR3 DNA reads as TGTGCCACGTCCAGGGCCGCAGATACGCAGTATTTT.

The chain employs TRBV7-2 and TRBJ1-1; D remains unclear. Looked up from germline, CDR1 is SGHTA and CDR2 is FQGNSA. The CDR3 has 15 amino acids. V lost 3 bases and J lost 1, with 12 bases in between. The CDR3 loop is CASSLQTSRNTEAFF. Here the CDR3 DNA reads TGTGCCAGCAGCTTGCAGACAAGTAGGAACACTGAAGCTTTCTTT.

V gene TRBV15 combines with J gene TRBJ2-7; no definite D call. Trimming removed 0 bases from V and 1 base from J, with 4 bases in between. The germline CDR1 and CDR2 sequences are LNHNV and YYDKDF (reference sequence). There are 13 residues in the CDR3. Here the CDR3 reads CATSRDMSYEQYF. In DNA, the CDR3 is TGTGCCACCAGCAGAGATATGTCCTACGAGCAGTACTTC.

This clone was seen a single time. The chain couples TRBV30 to TRBJ2-2; either TRBD1 or TRBD2 may fit D (5 bases each). V lost 2 bases, J lost 3 bases, and 13 bases lay in between. The CDR3 totals 15 residues. Per germline, CDR1 GTSNPN and CDR2 SVGIG (reference sequence). Here the CDR3 reads CAWSLSGADTGELFF. CDR3 nucleotide sequence: TGTGCCTGGAGTCTTTCCGGGGCCGACACCGGGGAGCTGTTTTTT.

The chain couples TRBV19 to TRBJ1-3, with D hard to call. Trimming cost V 11 bases and J 7 bases, with 12 bases left between them. The CDR3 totals 11 residues. The germline gives CDR1 LNHDA, CDR2 SQIVND (reference sequence). This chain's CDR3 is CASLRRNTIYF. The DNA for the CDR3 is TGTGCCTCGCTCCGAAGGAACACCATATATTTT.